What follows describes a single TCR beta chain. The antigen is unknown. The source of the sample is a study of post-analysis software for immune sequencing data. Whole-study results and caveats: About five TRBV segments, including TRBV5-6, TRBV5-1 and TRBV20-1, were more frequent in patients than controls. Relative to controls, patients with multiple sclerosis showed significantly lower normalized Chao1 diversity. Same-batch preparations were strongly co-clustered by F measure.

The TCR beta cDNA libraries contained unique molecular identifiers. T cells, roughly 1 to 10 million of them, yielded some 510,000 cDNA molecules. From the PCR reads, TCRdb called clonotypes with MiXCR, one entry per CDR3 protein. The data show about 820,000 distinct CDR3 sequences, around 53% seen once. CDR3 length: 16 residues. Germline V lookup: CDR1 SGHTA, CDR2 FQGNSA. Trimming stripped 4 bases from V and 1 base from J, with 17 bases between. This receptor was obtained from a girl aged 10-17 years with multiple sclerosis. The sample taken for sequencing was blood. The chain has TRBV7-2 and TRBJ2-7, with D perhaps matching TRBD1 (5 bases). The CDR3 sequence is CASSSLRTLLSYEQYF. The CDR3, as DNA: TGTGCCAGCAGCTCCCTTAGGACACTCTTATCCTACGAGCAGTACTTC.